Each of the 26 T cell receptor beta chains below was sequenced from the same sample in a study of CD8 T cells in ankylosing spondylitis. TCRdb called the 5' RACE reads again in MiXCR, with one record for every CDR3 protein. The sample comprises roughly 220,000 distinct CDR3 sequences, roughly a tenth of which are singletons, and approximately 20% rests with the top ten. The sample taken for sequencing was blood, either unsorted or a sorted T cell fraction (not recorded which). These receptors were collected from a male donor with ankylosing spondylitis or in good health (not recorded which).

This rearrangement joins TRBV9 to TRBJ2-2, with 7 nucleotides matching TRBD1. The CDR3 has 14 residues. The V segment lost 4 bases and the J segment 5 bases; nucleotides outside the gene matches: 5. CDR1 is SGDLS and CDR2 is YYNGEE in the germline V gene. Here the CDR3 DNA reads TGTGCCAGCAGCCTGAACAGGGGAACCGGGGAGCTGTTTTTT. Amino acids: CASSLNRGTGELFF.

CDR3 loop: CASSLRVEAFF. In nucleotides, the CDR3 is TGTGCCAGCAGCTTGAGGGTCGAAGCTTTCTTT. The chain carries TRBV5-8 and TRBJ1-1; D is unclear. V was pared by 1 base and J by 8 bases, with 6 bases between. The CDR3 spans 11 residues. Germline CDR1 SGHTS, CDR2 YDEGEE.

This clonotype was counted between two and nine times. The J gene is TRBJ1-1, the V gene TRBV29-1, with a weak D call TRBD1 (5 bases). V gave up 6 bases and J gave up 4 bases, with 21 bases separating them. CDR3 length: 15 residues. CDR1 and CDR2 from the germline V gene are SQVTM and ANQGSEA. The CDR3 loop reads CSVGDLGLGGTEAFF. CDR3 nucleotide sequence: TGCAGCGTAGGTGACTTGGGGTTGGGGGGCACTGAAGCTTTCTTT.

This clonotype was recorded many times. The rearrangement uses TRBV5-1 and TRBJ2-3; the D gene is possibly TRBD2 (7 bases). The CDR3 extends over 16 amino acids. Germline CDR1 is SGHRS and CDR2 is YFSETQ. V dropped 6 bases and J dropped 4 bases, with 21 bases sitting between them. The CDR3, as DNA: TGCGCCAGCATAGAGGGGTCCCGCGGGGGCGCAGATACGCAGTATTTT. Translated: CASIEGSRGGADTQYF.

The sample holds many counts of this clonotype. The V and J genes are TRBV15 and TRBJ2-5, with TRBD2 identical over 8 bases. Germline V gene sequence: CDR1 LNHNV, CDR2 YYDKDF (reference sequence). CDR3 length: 14 amino acids. Trimming cost V 5 bases and J 3 bases; bases outside gene matches: 5. This CDR3 is CATSGGGNKETQYF. CDR3 coding DNA: TGTGCCACCAGCGGCGGGGGGAACAAAGAGACCCAGTACTTC.

Comment on this clonotype: This sequence may be a read error, since a much larger clone differs from it by one base. The CDR3 loop reads CASTLGTSRDNEQFF. The CDR3 DNA follows: TGTGCCAGCACCTTGGGGACTAGCAGGGACAATGAGCAGTTCTTC. The chain employs TRBV7-2 and TRBJ2-1, with 9 bases identical to TRBD2. CDR1 SGHTA and CDR2 FQGNSA come from the germline V gene. The CDR3 consists of 15 residues. Trimming removed 7 bases from V and 5 bases from J; junction bases left unmatched: 9.

This rearrangement joins TRBV6-1 to TRBJ2-3, with D perhaps TRBD2 (6 bases). This CDR3 has 16 residues. The germline V and J ends were trimmed by 6 bases and 2 bases, with 18 bases remaining between them. CDR1 is MNHNS, CDR2 SASEGT, per germline. The CDR3 reads CASRPYSAGDTDTQYF. As DNA, the CDR3 is TGTGCCAGCAGACCTTACTCAGCGGGCGACACAGATACGCAGTATTTT.

This clonotype has at least ten counts. The gene calls are TRBV15 and TRBJ2-3; TRBD2 might be the D (6 bases). The germline gives CDR1 LNHNV, CDR2 YYDKDF (reference sequence). The length of the CDR3 is 14 residues. V lost 4 bases to trimming and J lost 2 bases, with 10 bases between them. The CDR3 coding sequence is TGTGCCACCAGCATGGGACTTTACACAGATACGCAGTATTTT. It yields the protein CATSMGLYTDTQYF.

This clonotype was seen repeatedly, ten times or more. This CDR3 is CASSIDRDVAKNIQYF. CDR3 in DNA: TGTGCCAGCAGCATAGACAGGGATGTAGCCAAAAACATTCAGTACTTC. The gene calls are TRBV7-9 and TRBJ2-4, with 7 bases that match TRBD1. Germline V CDR1 and CDR2: SEHNR, FQNEAQ (reference sequence). J lost 0 bases, V lost 5 bases, and 7 bases had no gene match. The CDR3 loop spans 16 amino acids.

The J gene is TRBJ2-7, the V gene TRBV7-2; D unresolved. V lost 5 bases to trimming and J lost 3 bases, with 11 bases between them. There are 13 residues in the CDR3. CDR1 is SGHTA and CDR2 is FQGNSA in the germline V gene. For the CDR3, the DNA is TGTGCCAGCAGCCAAAGGGTCGGCTACGAGCAGTACTTC. As protein: CASSQRVGYEQYF.

This clonotype was observed many times. The chain combines TRBV5-1 with TRBJ1-5; D unresolved. CDR1 is SGHRS and CDR2 is YFSETQ in the germline V gene. The CDR3 contains 14 residues. V lost 4 bases to trimming and J lost 2 bases, with 10 bases between them. The CDR3 DNA sequence: TGCGCCAGCAGCCCGGGATCCGGCAATCAGCCCCAGCATTTT. It codes for CASSPGSGNQPQHF.

This chain links TRBV7-9 with TRBJ2-3; no reliable D call. Germline V lookup: CDR1 SEHNR, CDR2 FQNEAQ (reference sequence). There are 16 residues in the CDR3. V dropped 3 bases and J dropped 3 bases, with 16 bases sitting between them. The CDR3 region is CASSFRTQEWTDTQYF. The CDR3 nucleotides are TGTGCCAGCAGCTTTAGGACCCAGGAGTGGACAGATACGCAGTATTTT.

There are many counts of this clonotype. The chain joins TRBV5-1 to TRBJ1-3; a weak D match, TRBD1 (6 bases). V lost 3 bases, J lost 4 bases, and 17 bases lay in between. CDR1 is SGHRS, CDR2 YFSETQ, per germline. The CDR3 consists of 16 residues. The CDR3 sequence: CASSSSGGSTGNTIYF. CDR3 coding DNA: TGCGCCAGCAGCTCCTCCGGGGGCTCGACGGGAAACACCATATATTTT.

This clonotype was observed at least ten times. This chain links TRBV5-1 with TRBJ1-2, with a possible D match to TRBD1 (5 bases). There are 14 residues in the CDR3. Germline CDR1 SGHRS, CDR2 YFSETQ. V lost 9 bases and J lost 0, with 15 bases in between. CDR3 DNA: TGCGCCACAAACCGGGACGGATCTAACTATGGCTACACCTTC. Its translation: CATNRDGSNYGYTF.

For this clonotype: One base away lies a much larger clone, so this may be a sequencing read error. As DNA, the CDR3 is TGTGCCAGCAGTTTTGGGAAGTGGGATACGCAGTGTTTT. It translates to CASSFGKWDTQCF. V and J are TRBV28 and TRBJ2-3; D is undetermined. Germline V lookup: CDR1 MDHEN, CDR2 SYDVKM. The CDR3 is made up of 13 amino acids.

In this sample, this clonotype turned up many times. J is TRBJ2-2 and V is TRBV12-3 or TRBV12-4; D might be TRBD2 (5 bases). Trimming removed 6 bases from V and 1 base from J, with 9 bases in between. This CDR3 is built from 14 residues. The chain's CDR3 is CASSYRGNTGELFF. CDR3 DNA sequence: TGTGCCAGCAGCTACCGGGGGAACACCGGGGAGCTGTTTTTT.

The chain carries TRBV12-3 or TRBV12-4 and TRBJ1-4; maybe TRBD1 (5 bases). The CDR3 extends over 20 amino acids. V dropped 2 bases and J dropped 0 bases, with 22 bases sitting between them. The CDR3 reads CASSLRRRGITPSTNEKLFF. The CDR3 DNA is TGTGCCAGCAGTTTACGTAGGAGGGGAATAACTCCGTCAACTAATGAAAAACTGTTTTTT.

The chain recombines TRBV29-1 with TRBJ1-2; unclear D gene. V shed 6 bases and J shed 0 bases, with 11 bases lying between them. The CDR3 consists of 13 residues. Germline CDR1 and CDR2: SQVTM and ANQGSEA. CDR3 DNA sequence: TGCAGCGTGGAGGACGGGGCTAACTATGGCTACACCTTC. Protein product: CSVEDGANYGYTF. The variable domain in full, completed from reference TRBV29-1 and TRBJ1-2, reads SAVISQKPSRDICQRGTSLTIQCQVDSQVTMMFWYRQQPGQSLTLIATANQGSEATYESGFVIDKFPISRPNLTFSTLTVSNMSPEDSSIYLCSVEDGANYGYTFGSGTRLTVV.

About this clonotype: Just one base apart from a much larger clone, this may be a read error. The chain combines TRBV5-1 with TRBJ2-3, with D perhaps TRBD1 or TRBD2 (5 bases each). There are 15 residues in the CDR3. Germline CDR1 SGHRS, CDR2 YFSETQ. The CDR3 sequence is CANSFEGWSTDTQYF. CDR3 bases: TGCGCCAACAGCTTCGAGGGGTGGAGCACAGATACGCAGTATTTT.

This clonotype was seen repeatedly, ten times or more. The chain carries TRBV18 and TRBJ2-1, with TRBD2 matching over 15 bases. This CDR3 region has 16 residues. Trimming at V came to 5 bases and at J to 9 bases, leaving 8 bases not matched to a gene. Germline CDR1 and CDR2: KGHSH and LQKENI. CDR3 sequence (DNA): TGTGCCAGCTCATTCGGACTAGCGGGGGGGCAAGGTGAGCAGTTCTTC. Amino acids: CASSFGLAGGQGEQFF. Complete variable domain (other parts from reference TRBV18 and TRBJ2-1): NAGVMQNPRHLVRRRGQEARLRCSPMKGHSHVYWYRQLPEEGLKFMVYLQKENIIDESGMPKERFSAEFPKEGPSILRIQQVVRGDSAAYFCASSFGLAGGQGEQFFGPGTRLTVL.

The genes are TRBV6-1 and TRBJ2-7, with 8 positions matching TRBD1. This CDR3 is built from 15 residues. Unmatched junction bases numbered 9, after V lost 6 bases and J lost 2 bases. Germline V gives CDR1 MNHNS, CDR2 SASEGT. The CDR3, as DNA: TGTGCCAGCAGCCTCGGACAGGGAATTCCCTACGAGCAGTACTTC. Protein product: CASSLGQGIPYEQYF.

This clonotype was seen ten or more times. V and J are TRBV11-2 and TRBJ1-6; unclear D gene. Trimming took 3 bases from V and 11 from J, leaving 8 bases between them. The CDR3 runs to 12 residues. Per the germline V gene, CDR1 is SGHAT and CDR2 is FQNNGV. The CDR3 region is CASSFGTPPLHF. The CDR3 nucleotides are TGTGCCAGCAGCTTCGGTACACCACCCCTCCACTTT.

This chain connects TRBV7-3 to TRBJ2-1; D possibly uses TRBD1 or TRBD2 (5 bases each). The germline CDR1 and CDR2 sequences are SGHTA and FQGTGA. The CDR3 loop spans 15 amino acids. Between the trimmed V and J ends, which lost 2 bases and 6 bases, there was a span of 14 bases. In DNA, the CDR3 is TGTGCCAGCAGCTTAGAAGGGACCCTGGCCAATGAGCAGTTCTTC. Residues: CASSLEGTLANEQFF.

This clonotype was observed many times. The V call is TRBV12-3 or TRBV12-4, the J call TRBJ2-7; D remains unclear. The CDR3 sequence is 14 residues long. The germline V and J ends were trimmed by 7 bases and 0 bases, with 13 bases remaining between them. CDR3 region: CASTTGFSSYEQYF. The CDR3 DNA sequence: TGTGCCAGCACCACCGGGTTTAGCTCCTACGAGCAGTACTTC.

The CDR3 here is CSARKGEAGGETQYF. In DNA form, the CDR3 reads TGCAGTGCTAGGAAGGGGGAGGCAGGGGGTGAGACCCAGTACTTC. The chain couples TRBV20-1 to TRBJ2-5; a possible D gene is TRBD1 (7 bases). Between the trimmed V and J ends, which lost 3 bases and 5 bases, there was a span of 19 bases. The CDR3 is made up of 15 amino acids. Looked up from germline, CDR1 is DFQATT and CDR2 is SNEGSKA (reference sequence).

This clonotype was seen at least ten times. The V and J genes are TRBV24-1 and TRBJ2-2, with TRBD1 matching over 9 bases. Unmatched junction bases numbered 4, after V lost 7 bases and J lost 2 bases. Germline V gene data show CDR1 as KGHDR and CDR2 as SFDVKD. The CDR3 totals 15 residues. CDR3 nucleotide sequence: TGTGCCACCAGGTCGGGACAGGGCAACACCGGGGAGCTGTTTTTT. Protein product: CATRSGQGNTGELFF.